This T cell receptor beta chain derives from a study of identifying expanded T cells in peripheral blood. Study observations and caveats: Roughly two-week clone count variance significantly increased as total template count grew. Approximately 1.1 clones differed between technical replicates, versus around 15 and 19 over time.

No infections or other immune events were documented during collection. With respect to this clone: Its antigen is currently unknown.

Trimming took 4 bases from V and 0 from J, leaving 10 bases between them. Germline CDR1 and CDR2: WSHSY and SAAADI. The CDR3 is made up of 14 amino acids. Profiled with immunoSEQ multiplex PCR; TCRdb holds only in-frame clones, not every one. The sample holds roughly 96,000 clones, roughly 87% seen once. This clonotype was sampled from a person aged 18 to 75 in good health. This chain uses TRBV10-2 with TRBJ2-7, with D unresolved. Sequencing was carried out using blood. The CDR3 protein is CASSGTGSSYEQYF. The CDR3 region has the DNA TGCGCCAGCAGTGGGACCGGAAGCTCCTACGAGCAGTACTTC.